This TCR beta chain was documented in a study of T-cell reconstitution after alpha-beta-depleted transplantation in children. Germline CDR1 MDHEN, CDR2 SYDVKM. V shed 2 bases and J 7 bases; nucleotides not matched to a gene: 7. This CDR3 spans 14 amino acids. TCRbeta library preparation incorporated unique molecular identifiers. TCRdb analysed the PCR reads with MiXCR anew, one entry per CDR3 protein. The table shows 500,000 or so distinct CDR3 sequences, with over 25% occurring only once. This clonotype came up a few times. The V gene is TRBV28, the J gene TRBJ1-2; 7 bases agree with TRBD1. This TCR was recovered from a human donor who donated a stem cell graft to a child with aplastic anemia. Here the sequenced sample was PBMCs from the stem cell graft donor, taken from the stem cell graft. The CDR3: CASSLPGTAGGYTF. CDR3 DNA: TGTGCCAGCAGTTTACCCGGGACAGCCGGTGGCTACACCTTC.